The 5 T cell receptor beta chains listed next were all sequenced from one sample in a study of cytomegalovirus exposure and HLA in healthy donors. It was with 60 Vbeta and 13 Jbeta primers that the PCR ran. Here immunoSEQ multiplex PCR was the method, and the copy in TCRdb shows in-frame clones only, minus some. The sample carries about 120,000 clones, 82% recorded once. Input material: PBMCs. The source is a woman between 18 and 29 years old in good health and CMV-seronegative.

This clone has only a few counts. V gene TRBV5-4 combines with J gene TRBJ1-1, with D possibly matching TRBD1 (6 bases). Trimming stripped 4 bases from V and 0 bases from J, with 10 bases between. This CDR3 is built from 14 residues. The germline gives CDR1 SGHNT, CDR2 YYREEE (reference sequence). CDR3 coding DNA: TGTGCCAGCAGCGTTCAGGGGCTGAACACTGAAGCTTTCTTT. As protein: CASSVQGLNTEAFF.

This clone occurred once. As DNA, the CDR3 is TGTGCCAGCAGCTTAGTTCCCACTCGCGAGCAGTACTTC. This gives the protein CASSLVPTREQYF. The chain recombines TRBV11-2 with TRBJ2-7, with D unresolved. CDR1 and CDR2 from the germline V gene are SGHAT and FQNNGV. V lost 1 base and J lost 6, with 10 bases in between. The CDR3 sequence is 13 residues long.

V gene TRBV11-3 combines with J gene TRBJ2-5; 10 bases map to TRBD2. CDR1 SGHNT and CDR2 YENEEA come from the germline V gene. The CDR3 has 17 amino acids. Trimming cost V 5 bases and J 2 bases; bases outside gene matches: 11. The CDR3 DNA sequence: TGTGCCAGCAGCAAGGGGGGTAGCGGGGGGCTTCAAGAGACCCAGTACTTC. The encoded protein is CASSKGGSGGLQETQYF.

This clone appeared a single time. The chain employs TRBV5-1 and TRBJ2-2; D possibly corresponds to TRBD2 (5 bases). Per germline, CDR1 SGHRS and CDR2 YFSETQ. The germline V and J ends were trimmed by 0 bases and 5 bases, with 14 bases remaining between them. The CDR3 covers 16 residues. CDR3 DNA: TGCGCCAGCAGCTTGGTGGTGGGAGCGTTTACCGGGGAGCTGTTTTTT. Translation gives CASSLVVGAFTGELFF.

J is TRBJ1-5 and V is TRBV7-2, with a possible D match to TRBD1 (6 bases). This CDR3 comprises 13 residues. Per the germline V gene, CDR1 is SGHTA and CDR2 is FQGNSA. Trimming removed 7 bases from V and 5 bases from J, with 12 bases in between. The CDR3 DNA is TGTGCCAGCACCCTAGGGGGGGATCAGCCCCAGCATTTT. This encodes CASTLGGDQPQHF. Looking up the rest from reference TRBV7-2 and TRBJ1-5 gives the full variable domain: GAGVSQSPSNKVTEKGKDVELRCDPISGHTALYWYRQSLGQGLEFLIYFQGNSAPDKSGLPSDRFSAERTGGSVSTLTIQRTQQEDSAVYLCASTLGGDQPQHFGDGTRLSIL.